The rows below give T cell receptor beta chains drawn from one sample of a study of T cells in Graves' hyperthyroidism and ophthalmopathy. In TCRdb, the multiplex PCR reads were re-called with MiXCR into one record per CDR3 protein. The table has hundreds of thousands of distinct CDR3 sequences, approximately 40% seen once. The sequencing input was blood. The source of these receptors is a man aged 18 to 29 with Graves' hyperthyroidism. Each CDR3 is given with its conserved first and last residue. A D gene is named only where the DNA matches it firmly. Where a row states a size, it is once, few, many or the class of an expanded clone; other rows omit it.

>TRBJ2-7|TRBV30|once|NA
TGTGCCTGGCAACTCAGATCCTACGAGCAGTACTTC
CAWQLRSYEQYF
>TRBJ2-6|TRBV7-9|NA|NA
TGTGCCAGCAGCTTAGCGAGGCATCAGGAAGGGGCCAACGTCCTGACTTTC
CASSLARHQEGANVLTF
>TRBJ2-7|TRBV6-1|few|TRBD1
TGTGCCAGCAGTTACTCGACAGGGGTCTACGAGCAGTACTTC
CASSYSTGVYEQYF
>TRBJ2-7|TRBV12-3/TRBV12-4|NA|TRBD2
TGTGCCAGCAGCTTAACGGGAGGGCAGCTCTACGAGCAGTACTTC
CASSLTGGQLYEQYF
>TRBJ1-4|TRBV6-1|NA|NA
TGTGCCAGCAGCCCGGGACTAAGAACGACTAATGAAAAACTGTTTTTT
CASSPGLRTTNEKLFF
>TRBJ1-2|TRBV20-1|NA|TRBD1
TGCAGTGCTCTCGGACAGGCCTACTATGGCTACACCTTC
CSALGQAYYGYTF
>TRBJ1-5|TRBV5-4|few|NA
TGTGCCAGCAGTACCGGACAGCCCAATCAGCCCCAGCATTTT
CASSTGQPNQPQHF
>TRBJ2-7|TRBV7-2|many|NA
TGTGCCAGCAGCTTAGCTGCGGCGCCCTACGAGCAGTACTTC
CASSLAAAPYEQYF
>TRBJ1-1|TRBV19|NA|NA
TGTGCCAGTAGTATTGCCCAGGGTTTGGACACTGAAGCTTTCTTT
CASSIAQGLDTEAFF
>TRBJ2-5|TRBV2|many|TRBD2
TGTGCCAGCGTTCTAGCGGGGGTACAAGAGACCCAGTACTTC
CASVLAGVQETQYF
>TRBJ2-7|TRBV20-1|many|TRBD1
TGCAGTGCTCCCGACGACAGGGCCTACGAGCAGTACTTC
CSAPDDRAYEQYF
>TRBJ2-7|TRBV10-2|many|TRBD1
TGCGCCAGCAGTGAGTTTCACAGGGGTGGGTCCTACGAGCAGTACTTC
CASSEFHRGGSYEQYF
>TRBJ2-7|TRBV5-1|NA|TRBD1
TGCGCCAGCAGCTTGGCCCCTAGACAGGGTGGCGAGCAGTACTTC
CASSLAPRQGGEQYF
>TRBJ1-6|TRBV12-3/TRBV12-4|few|TRBD1
TGTGCCAGCAGGGACAGACAGGGCGAAGGATATAATTCACCCCTCCACTTT
CASRDRQGEGYNSPLHF
>TRBJ2-7|TRBV14|few|NA
TGTGCCAGCAGCCAGAGCCGGGGGACTGGGCAGTACTTC
CASSQSRGTGQYF
>TRBJ1-4|TRBV29-1|many|NA
TGCAGCGTGCCGGGGGAGGGTGCTAGTACAACTAATGAAAAACTGTTTTTT
CSVPGEGASTTNEKLFF
>TRBJ1-4|TRBV19|few|NA
TGTGCCAGTCAGAAAGGACAGATTGCAACTAATGAAAAACTGTTTTTT
CASQKGQIATNEKLFF
>TRBJ2-5|TRBV5-1|few|NA
TGCGCCAGCAGCTTGGGGCCAGAAAGCCAAGAGACCCAGTACTTC
CASSLGPESQETQYF
>TRBJ2-5|TRBV20-1|NA|NA
TGCAGTGCTAACCCCACTGAGTACCAAGAGACCCAGTACTTC
CSANPTEYQETQYF
>TRBJ2-7|TRBV29-1|many|NA
TGCAGCGCCGGGTGGAGCTACGAGCAGTACTTC
CSAGWSYEQYF
>TRBJ2-7|TRBV2|many|NA
TGTGCCAGTCTCCGGGGATCCGAGCAGTACTTC
CASLRGSEQYF
>TRBJ2-5|TRBV5-1|NA|NA
TGCGCCAGCAGCCCGACCGGGACTCAAGAGACCCAGTACTTC
CASSPTGTQETQYF
>TRBJ2-7|TRBV14|many|NA
TGTGCCAGCAGCCTGACCCTAAACAGCTACGAGCAGTACTTC
CASSLTLNSYEQYF
>TRBJ1-4|TRBV7-2|NA|TRBD1
TGTGCCAGCAGCCCTAACAGGGGGCTGAAGGAAAAACTGTTTTTT
CASSPNRGLKEKLFF
>TRBJ1-1|TRBV20-1|NA|NA
TGCAGTGCTAGAGATCGGAGGGCACGGACTGAAGCTTTCTTT
CSARDRRARTEAFF
>TRBJ2-7|TRBV2|many|TRBD1
TGTGCCAGCATGGGACAGGGGATTTACGAGCAGTACTTC
CASMGQGIYEQYF
>TRBJ2-5|TRBV5-1|NA|NA
TGCGCCAGCAGCCACCCGTCGGAGACCCAGTACTTC
CASSHPSETQYF
>TRBJ2-7|TRBV5-6|NA|TRBD1
TGTGCCAGCAGCTCGAATGGTGGGACAGGGCCTTACGAGCAGTACTTC
CASSSNGGTGPYEQYF
>TRBJ2-7|TRBV20-1|many|NA
TGCAGTGCTAGAGTCAGCAGCTCCTACGAGCAGTACTTC
CSARVSSSYEQYF
>TRBJ2-5|TRBV9|few|NA
TGTGCCAGCAGCGAGGGAAGGGGGTTTGCAGCAGAGACCCAGTACTTC
CASSEGRGFAAETQYF
>TRBJ1-1|TRBV20-1|few|TRBD1
TGCAGTGCTGTTCCGGGACAGGGGATCCCTGAAGCTTTCTTT
CSAVPGQGIPEAFF
>TRBJ2-2|TRBV12-3/TRBV12-4|NA|TRBD2
TGTGCCAGCGTAGCGGGGGCGGACGGGGAGCTGTTTTTT
CASVAGADGELFF
>TRBJ1-4|TRBV4-1|few|NA
TGCGCCAGCAGCCAGAGACAGTATAATGAAAAACTGTTTTTT
CASSQRQYNEKLFF
>TRBJ1-1|TRBV7-9|many|NA
TGTGCCAGCAGCCCCCCGGCGTACACTGAAGCTTTCTTT
CASSPPAYTEAFF
>TRBJ2-5|TRBV29-1|NA|TRBD2
TGCAGCGTTGGGGGGGGGGGTTACCAAGAGACCCAGTACTTC
CSVGGGGYQETQYF